The 32 T cell receptor beta chains below come from one sample, sequenced in a study of blood T cell repertoires in COVID-19. Repertoires were generated with immunoSEQ multiplex PCR, while TCRdb's copy carries only in-frame clones and drops some. The repertoire has roughly 330,000 clones, around 87% of them found once; the top ten carry roughly 5.3%. Sequencing input: PBMCs or T cells enriched from blood (not recorded which). Source of these receptors: a woman in her 30s who had recovered from COVID-19.

The V and J genes are TRBV7-2 and TRBJ2-2, with 10 positions matching TRBD1. CDR1 is SGHTA and CDR2 is FQGNSA in the germline V gene. The CDR3 extends over 15 amino acids. Trimming at V came to 5 bases and at J to 7 bases, leaving 7 bases not matched to a gene. The CDR3: CASSKTGGAVGELFF. The CDR3 region has the DNA TGTGCCAGCAGCAAGACAGGGGGCGCGGTCGGGGAGCTGTTTTTT.

The CDR3 sequence is CASSGLDRNRGNTIYF. For the CDR3, the DNA is TGCGCCAGCAGTGGCCTGGACAGAAATAGAGGAAACACCATATATTTT. V is TRBV10-2 and J is TRBJ1-3, with D perhaps matching TRBD1 (6 bases). The CDR3 contains 16 residues. The V end was cut by 4 bases, the J end by 4 bases, with 17 bases between. Germline CDR1 WSHSY, CDR2 SAAADI.

CDR3 sequence: CASRPTSGGIPGELFF. CDR3 nucleotide sequence: TGCGCCAGCCGCCCAACTAGCGGGGGGATTCCCGGGGAGCTGTTTTTT. The chain recombines TRBV5-1 with TRBJ2-2; TRBD2 aligns across 12 bases. The CDR3 is 16 amino acids. CDR1 SGHRS and CDR2 YFSETQ come from the germline V gene. V lost 7 bases, J lost 6 bases, and 10 bases stayed unmatched. The variable domain in full, completed from reference TRBV5-1 and TRBJ2-2, reads KAGVTQTPRYLIKTRGQQVTLSCSPISGHRSVSWYQQTPGQGLQFLFEYFSETQRNKGNFPGRFSGRQFSNSRSEMNVSTLELGDSALYLCASRPTSGGIPGELFFGEGSRLTVL.

This clone was seen only a few times. The chain combines TRBV6-1 with TRBJ1-1, with no clear D. This CDR3 comprises 17 residues. Germline CDR1 and CDR2: MNHNS and SASEGT. Trimming left V 1 base short and J 1 base short, with 16 bases between. Written as DNA, the CDR3 is TGTGCCAGCAGTGAAGGCCGGAGGGTTCGGGGGAACACTGAAGCTTTCTTT. It encodes CASSEGRRVRGNTEAFF.

V is TRBV2 and J is TRBJ2-2, with D hard to call. Deletions cut 1 base from V and 3 bases from J, with 6 bases between. Per the germline V gene, CDR1 is SNHLY and CDR2 is FYNNEI. The CDR3 consists of 14 residues. CDR3 loop: CASSEGAHTGELFF. The CDR3 nucleotides read TGTGCCAGCAGTGAAGGGGCACACACCGGGGAGCTGTTTTTT.

This chain links TRBV28 with TRBJ1-5; 7 nucleotides agree with TRBD1. The CDR3 is 16 residues long. CDR1 and CDR2 from the germline V gene are MDHEN and SYDVKM. V gave up 5 bases and J gave up 0 bases; unmatched junction bases: 7. CDR3 DNA sequence: TGTGCCAGCAGTCCGCGGACAGGTCGTAGCAATCAGCCCCAGCATTTT. Translation gives CASSPRTGRSNQPQHF.

A single count supports this clone. The genes are TRBV7-9 and TRBJ2-2; 9 bases agree with TRBD1. After removal of 5 bases from V and 4 bases from J, the junction contained 14 bases not matched to a gene. CDR1 is SEHNR, CDR2 FQNEAQ, per germline (reference sequence). This CDR3 is built from 18 residues. CDR3 region: CASSLSPDRGAFTGELFF. The CDR3 DNA follows: TGTGCCAGCAGCCTTAGCCCGGACAGGGGCGCTTTCACCGGGGAGCTGTTTTTT.

This clone was observed a single time. V is TRBV6-5 and J is TRBJ1-2; TRBD1 agrees at 8 bases. CDR1 and CDR2 from the germline V gene are MNHEY and SVGAGI. This CDR3 has 16 amino acids. V shed 2 bases, J shed 3 bases, and the junction held 8 bases outside the gene matches. CDR3 DNA sequence: TGTGCCAGCAGTTACGAGACAGGGGAAAACGACTATGGCTACACCTTC. The encoded protein is CASSYETGENDYGYTF.

This chain links TRBV3-1 (or the pseudogene TRBV3-2) with TRBJ1-2; TRBD1 matches 7 bases. This CDR3 is 15 amino acids long. Germline V gene lookup returns CDR1 LGHDT and CDR2 YNNKEL (reference sequence). Losses at the gene ends were 0 bases for V and 4 bases for J; bases not matched to a gene: 5. CDR3: CASSQETGRLYGYTF. The CDR3 DNA follows: TGTGCCAGCAGCCAAGAGACAGGGAGGCTCTATGGCTACACCTTC.

Ten or more counts support this clone. The V call is TRBV2, the J call TRBJ1-2, with a tentative D call TRBD1 (5 bases). V was trimmed by 3 bases and J by 8 bases, leaving 16 bases between them. This CDR3 is built from 14 residues. Germline values: CDR1 SNHLY, CDR2 FYNNEI. CDR3 in DNA: TGTGCCAGCAGTGATTCGAGGGGAGGGTACGGCTACACCTTC. It specifies CASSDSRGGYGYTF.

This clone has a single count. The chain carries TRBV7-3 and TRBJ2-2; maybe TRBD1 (6 bases). CDR1 is SGHTA and CDR2 is FQGTGA in the germline V gene. The CDR3 has 13 residues. V lost 6 bases to trimming and J lost 4 bases, with 9 bases between them. The CDR3 sequence is CASRGDTTGELFF. CDR3 in DNA: TGTGCCAGCAGGGGGGACACCACCGGGGAGCTGTTTTTT.

This chain uses TRBV6-2 or TRBV6-3 with TRBJ2-7; D not resolved. CDR3 size: 15 residues. The V gene lost 5 bases and the J gene lost 2 bases, with 16 bases spanning the gap. Germline V gene sequence: CDR1 MNHEY, CDR2 SVGEGT. The CDR3: CASSTPRPAAYEQYF. CDR3 in DNA: TGTGCCAGCAGTACACCCCGACCCGCGGCCTACGAGCAGTACTTC.

This clone was seen a handful of times. The chain couples TRBV2 to TRBJ1-4; D perhaps matches TRBD1 (5 bases). Germline V gene lookup returns CDR1 SNHLY and CDR2 FYNNEI. Trimming took off 5 bases at V and 0 bases at J, with 13 bases between the two ends. The CDR3 loop spans 16 amino acids. CDR3 sequence reads: CASSSTSGATNEKLFF. The CDR3 DNA is TGTGCCAGCAGTTCCACCTCGGGGGCAACTAATGAAAAACTGTTTTTT.

The rearrangement links TRBV19 to TRBJ1-1; TRBD1 might be the D (5 bases). V was pared by 6 bases and J by 0 bases, with 11 bases between. The CDR3 contains 14 residues. Germline V gene sequence: CDR1 LNHDA, CDR2 SQIVND (reference sequence). The CDR3 DNA sequence: TGTGCCAGTAGCGAAGGGGAACTGAACACTGAAGCTTTCTTT. It specifies CASSEGELNTEAFF. Looking up the rest from reference TRBV19 and TRBJ1-1 gives the full variable domain: DGGITQSPKYLFRKEGQNVTLSCEQNLNHDAMYWYRQDPGQGLRLIYYSQIVNDFQKGDIAEGYSVSREKKESFPLTVTSAQKNPTAFYLCASSEGELNTEAFFGQGTRLTVV.

This chain links TRBV7-9 with TRBJ1-6; TRBD1 aligns across 7 bases. V was pared by 5 bases and J by 9 bases, with 7 bases of the junction left unmatched. The germline V gene encodes CDR1 SEHNR and CDR2 FQNEAQ (reference sequence). The length of the CDR3 is 14 residues. The CDR3 coding sequence is TGTGCCAGCAGCGTCACAGGGGAGACTTCACCCCTCCACTTT. It translates to CASSVTGETSPLHF.

The CDR3 is CASTTRVGVGTEAFF. CDR3 DNA: TGTGCCAGCACCACTCGTGTCGGGGTTGGCACTGAAGCTTTCTTT. The chain has TRBV2 and TRBJ1-1; D is unresolved. Looked up from germline, CDR1 is SNHLY and CDR2 is FYNNEI. The CDR3 totals 15 residues. Trimming pared 7 bases from V and 4 bases from J, leaving 19 bases between.

V gene TRBV30 combines with J gene TRBJ1-5; D remains ambiguous. CDR3 length equals 14 residues. Germline V CDR1 and CDR2: GTSNPN, SVGIG (reference sequence). Trimming took off 5 bases at V and 2 bases at J, with 13 bases between the two ends. DNA of the CDR3: TGTGCCTGGGGTGGATCCCGGGGCAATCAGCCCCAGCATTTT. This codes for CAWGGSRGNQPQHF.

This chain connects TRBV7-2 to TRBJ1-1; TRBD1 aligns across 10 bases. The CDR3 runs 16 residues. After removal of 1 base from V and 8 bases from J, the junction contained 10 bases not matched to a gene. Germline V gene data show CDR1 as SGHTA and CDR2 as FQGNSA. The DNA for the CDR3 is TGTGCCAGCAGCTTAGAAGTAGGGGACAGGGGACTGGAAGCTTTCTTT. The encoded protein is CASSLEVGDRGLEAFF.

The chain employs TRBV7-3 and TRBJ1-1, with D unresolved. Germline V gene sequence: CDR1 SGHTA, CDR2 FQGTGA. Trimming stripped 2 bases from V and 4 bases from J, with 11 bases between. The CDR3 sequence is 14 residues long. This CDR3 reads CASSLEGSVTEAFF. In DNA, the CDR3 is TGTGCCAGCAGCTTAGAGGGTTCCGTCACTGAAGCTTTCTTT.

The chain links TRBV4-3 to TRBJ2-7; 8 nucleotides match TRBD1. Looked up from germline, CDR1 is LGHNA and CDR2 is YSLEER. This CDR3 has 15 residues. The J segment lost 4 bases and the V segment lost 1 base, leaving 6 bases of the junction unmatched. The chain's CDR3 is CASSQVPGGRYEQYF. Here the CDR3 DNA reads TGCGCCAGCAGCCAAGTGCCAGGGGGCAGATACGAGCAGTACTTC.

This clone was counted many times. The genes are TRBV9 and TRBJ1-2, with 10 positions matching TRBD1. V was clipped by 3 bases and J by 4 bases; unmatched bases: 12. CDR3 length equals 17 residues. Germline lookup yields CDR1 SGDLS and CDR2 YYNGEE. This chain's CDR3 is CASSDGVDRGRFYGYTF. The CDR3 nucleotides are TGTGCCAGCAGCGACGGGGTAGACAGGGGGCGATTCTATGGCTACACCTTC.

The chain joins TRBV5-8 to TRBJ1-5, with D tentatively TRBD1 (5 bases). This CDR3 contains 13 residues. CDR1 is SGHTS, CDR2 YDEGEE, per germline. Trimming left V 1 base short and J 7 bases short, with 9 bases between. The CDR3 is CASSLWGGQPQHF. The CDR3, as DNA: TGTGCCAGCAGCTTGTGGGGGGGGCAGCCCCAGCATTTT.

A single count supports this clone. This chain joins TRBV9 and TRBJ1-4, with 9 bases lining up with TRBD1. CDR1 is SGDLS and CDR2 is YYNGEE in the germline V gene. The CDR3 length is 14 residues. Trimming removed 4 bases from V and 7 bases from J; junction bases left unmatched: 5. CDR3 sequence: CASSPWTGAEKLFF. In DNA, the CDR3 is TGTGCCAGCAGCCCGTGGACAGGGGCTGAAAAACTGTTTTTT.

This clone was detected once. The junction shows a germline mismatch at one end, possibly a read error. This rearrangement joins TRBV7-7 to TRBJ2-3, with 7 bases fitting TRBD2. Per germline, CDR1 SSHAT and CDR2 FNYEAQ (reference sequence). The CDR3 has 15 residues. CDR3 sequence (DNA): TGTGCTAGCAGCCCGACTAGCTTTAGCACAGATACGCAGTATTTT. Amino acid sequence: CASSPTSFSTDTQYF. The full variable domain, completed using reference TRBV7-7 and TRBJ2-3, is GAGVSQSPRYKVTKRGQDVTLRCDPISSHATLYWYQQALGQGPEFLTYFNYEAQPDKSGLPSDRFSAERPEGSISTLTIQRTEQRDSAMYRCASSPTSFSTDTQYFGPGTRLTVL.

V is TRBV27 and J is TRBJ2-1; 8 nucleotides line up with TRBD2. Per germline, CDR1 MNHEY and CDR2 SMNVEV (reference sequence). This CDR3 has 17 amino acids. The V and J ends lost 5 bases and 0 bases, in that order; junction bases with no gene match: 9. CDR3 residues: CASSPAGGQSSYNEQFF. The CDR3 nucleotides are TGTGCCAGCAGTCCTGCGGGGGGCCAAAGCTCCTACAATGAGCAGTTCTTC.

The rearrangement links TRBV2 to TRBJ2-7; tentative D call: TRBD1 (5 bases). Per germline, CDR1 SNHLY and CDR2 FYNNEI. The CDR3 loop spans 15 amino acids. Trimming took off 5 bases at V and 3 bases at J, with 17 bases between the two ends. CDR3 residues: CASSSRVAWVYEQYF. CDR3 bases: TGTGCCAGCAGTTCCAGGGTAGCCTGGGTCTACGAGCAGTACTTC.

The chain employs TRBV30 and TRBJ2-6; weak D call: TRBD1 (5 bases). CDR3 length: 13 amino acids. Trimming removed 5 bases from V and 0 bases from J, with 5 bases in between. Germline V gene data show CDR1 as GTSNPN and CDR2 as SVGIG (reference sequence). CDR3 sequence: CAWDSSGANVLTF. CDR3 coding DNA: TGTGCCTGGGACAGCTCTGGGGCCAACGTCCTGACTTTC.

About this clone: The junction does not match germline at one end; this may be a read error. The chain carries TRBV7-9 and TRBJ1-2; D may be TRBD1 (5 bases). Germline lookup yields CDR1 SEHNR and CDR2 FQNEAQ (reference sequence). The length of the CDR3 is 12 residues. This CDR3 is CASSLAGHYYTF. CDR3 nucleotide sequence: TGTGCCAGCAGCCTAGCAGGACACTACTACACCTTC.

The chain is built from TRBV7-9 and TRBJ2-2; 7 bases fit TRBD1. The trim removed 3 bases at V and 4 bases at J, leaving 14 bases unmatched. The germline gives CDR1 SEHNR, CDR2 FQNEAQ (reference sequence). The CDR3 consists of 18 residues. The CDR3 region has the DNA TGTGCCAGCAGCTTTAGGTCCGACCGACAGGGCGGCACCGGGGAGCTGTTTTTT. It yields the protein CASSFRSDRQGGTGELFF. Full variable domain (outside the CDR3, taken from reference TRBV7-9 and TRBJ2-2): DTGVSQNPRHKITKRGQNVTFRCDPISEHNRLYWYRQTLGQGPEFLTYFQNEAQLEKSRLLSDRFSAERPKGSFSTLEIQRTEQGDSAMYLCASSFRSDRQGGTGELFFGEGSRLTVL.

The chain couples TRBV28 to TRBJ1-6; maybe TRBD1 (5 bases). CDR3 size: 15 residues. Trimming cost V 5 bases and J 7 bases, with 15 bases left between them. The V gene's germline CDR1 is MDHEN and CDR2 SYDVKM. This chain's CDR3 is CASSPPRVGNSPLHF. CDR3 DNA sequence: TGTGCCAGCAGTCCCCCCAGGGTTGGGAATTCACCCCTCCACTTT.

V gene TRBV21-1 combines with J gene TRBJ1-5. TRBV21-1 is listed as a pseudogene. CDR3 length: 16 amino acids. DNA for the CDR3: TGTGCCAGCAGCAACCCCGCGGGGGAAGGCAATCAGCCCCAGCATTTT. It specifies CASSNPAGEGNQPQHF.

The rearrangement uses TRBV28 and TRBJ1-4; D is uncertain. CDR3 size: 13 residues. The germline V and J ends were trimmed by 6 bases and 10 bases, with 15 bases remaining between them. Germline assignment: CDR1 MDHEN and CDR2 SYDVKM. The CDR3 DNA reads TGTGCCAGCAGATCCAACGGGGTGGGAAAACTGTTTTTT. This codes for CASRSNGVGKLFF.